These 29 T cell receptor beta chains share one sample of origin, sequenced in a study of blood T cell repertoires in COVID-19. Measured with immunoSEQ multiplex PCR; TCRdb has only the in-frame clones, and not every one. The table records 300,000 to 350,000 clones, around 90% of them present only once. Source material: peripheral blood. Receptors originate from a man younger than 35 with active or convalescent COVID-19.

This chain connects TRBV20-1 to TRBJ2-5; a possible D gene is TRBD2 (6 bases). Germline CDR1 DFQATT, CDR2 SNEGSKA (reference sequence). The CDR3 sequence is 13 residues long. Trimming left V 3 bases short and J 5 bases short, with 13 bases between. The CDR3 sequence: CSASEAGRETQYF. CDR3 nucleotides: TGCAGTGCTAGTGAGGCAGGGAGGGAGACCCAGTACTTC.

This clone was picked up a small number of times. This chain uses TRBV24-1 with TRBJ2-3; possible D gene TRBD1, 6 bases. Germline values: CDR1 KGHDR, CDR2 SFDVKD. CDR3 size: 17 residues. The ends were cut back, 5 bases at V and 0 bases at J, with 17 bases in the middle. The CDR3 DNA is TGTGCCACCAGTGCCTTAGGACAGTCCCCTAGCACAGATACGCAGTATTTT. It specifies CATSALGQSPSTDTQYF.

The chain links TRBV3-1 (or the pseudogene TRBV3-2) to TRBJ2-3, with D uncertain. This CDR3 comprises 14 residues. Germline values: CDR1 LGHDT, CDR2 YNNKEL (reference sequence). V shed 2 bases and J shed 2 bases, with 8 bases lying between them. CDR3 in amino acids: CASSQSRITDTQYF. CDR3 DNA sequence: TGTGCCAGCAGCCAATCCAGAATCACAGATACGCAGTATTTT.

V is TRBV6-2 or TRBV6-3 and J is TRBJ2-1; a weak D match, TRBD2 (5 bases). From germline, CDR1 is MNHEY and CDR2 SVGEGT. Trimming took 0 bases from V and 7 from J, leaving 10 bases between them. CDR3 length: 14 amino acids. The CDR3 is CASSYSLVLNEQFF. CDR3 bases: TGTGCCAGCAGTTACTCACTAGTTTTAAATGAGCAGTTCTTC.

The chain combines TRBV2 with TRBJ2-7; 7 bases are shared with TRBD1. Trimming cost V 5 bases and J 5 bases; bases outside gene matches: 3. This CDR3 has 12 amino acids. Looked up from germline, CDR1 is SNHLY and CDR2 is FYNNEI. The CDR3 region has the DNA TGTGCCAGCAGTTCTACAGGGGACGAGCAGTACTTC. Encoded protein: CASSSTGDEQYF.

This sequence joins TRBV7-9 and TRBJ1-5, with TRBD1 matching 8 bases. Germline lookup yields CDR1 SEHNR and CDR2 FQNEAQ (reference sequence). CDR3 length: 14 amino acids. Unmatched junction bases numbered 6, after V lost 5 bases and J lost 6 bases. CDR3 region: CASSPRDRSQPQHF. The CDR3 nucleotides read TGTGCCAGCAGCCCCCGGGACAGGAGTCAGCCCCAGCATTTT.

Concerning this clone itself: This specimen includes other DNA sequences encoding the same CDR3. J is TRBJ2-2 and V is TRBV9; TRBD2 agrees at 9 bases. Germline V gene data show CDR1 as SGDLS and CDR2 as YYNGEE. Trimming cost V 2 bases and J 8 bases; bases outside gene matches: 10. This CDR3 comprises 16 residues. In DNA form, the CDR3 reads TGTGCCAGCAGCGTCGCCGGGGCGGGGGGGACGGGGGAGCTGTTTTTT. This sequence encodes CASSVAGAGGTGELFF.

Only a few counts were recorded for this clone. The chain carries TRBV6-6 and TRBJ1-6, with 9 bases matching TRBD1. CDR1 is MNHNY and CDR2 is SVGAGI in the germline V gene (reference sequence). Germline trimming cut 5 bases from V and 8 bases from J; bases unmatched to any gene: 4. The CDR3 has 14 residues. The CDR3 reads CASSGQGTDSPLHF. CDR3 DNA sequence: TGTGCCAGCAGTGGACAGGGGACGGATTCACCCCTCCACTTT.

This clone showed up many times. The V gene is TRBV7-6, the J gene TRBJ2-3; 14 nucleotides match TRBD2. This CDR3 has 18 amino acids. Germline-derived CDR1 and CDR2 are SGHVS and FNYEAQ. Trimming at V came to 5 bases and at J to 4 bases, leaving 11 bases not matched to a gene. CDR3 nucleotide sequence: TGTGCCAGCAGCCGGACTAGCGGGGGGCGTTCTTCCCCAGATACGCAGTATTTT. Its translation is CASSRTSGGRSSPDTQYF.

The gene calls are TRBV4-1 and TRBJ1-1; D perhaps matches TRBD1 (5 bases). From germline, CDR1 is MGHRA and CDR2 YSYEKL. This CDR3 is built from 13 residues. V was trimmed by 2 bases and J by 1 base, leaving 5 bases between them. This CDR3 is CASSQRGNTEAFF. CDR3 nucleotide sequence: TGCGCCAGCAGCCAAAGGGGGAACACTGAAGCTTTCTTT.

The chain uses TRBV12-3 or TRBV12-4 and TRBJ1-1; TRBD1 aligns across 10 bases. This CDR3 spans 13 amino acids. V shed 3 bases, J shed 6 bases, and the junction held 1 base outside the gene matches. For the CDR3, the DNA is TGTGCCAGCAGTTTTGGGACAGGGGCTGAAGCTTTCTTT. Its protein product is CASSFGTGAEAFF.

The chain employs TRBV21-1 and TRBJ1-5; no check of the table's D call, TRBD1, against the DNA was made. TRBV21-1 is an annotated pseudogene. The CDR3 covers 13 residues. The CDR3 DNA sequence: TGTGCCAGCAGCATCCGAGACAGCCAGCCCCAGCATTTT. Translating it yields CASSIRDSQPQHF.

This clone was observed a single time. The CDR3 DNA reads TGTGCCGGAAGGACAGGTGCCTACAATGAGCAGTTCTTC. As protein: CAGRTGAYNEQFF. V is TRBV6-5 and J is TRBJ2-1; 7 bases agree with TRBD1. The CDR3 is made up of 13 amino acids. The trim removed 11 bases at V and 2 bases at J, leaving 6 bases unmatched. Looked up from germline, CDR1 is MNHEY and CDR2 is SVGAGI.

J is TRBJ2-1 and V is TRBV6-4; 10 nucleotides line up with TRBD2. The CDR3 length is 15 residues. J was trimmed by 6 bases and V by 4 bases; bases with no gene match: 6. Germline CDR1 MRHNA, CDR2 SNTAGT. CDR3 sequence (DNA): TGTGCCAGCAGTGCACTAGCGGGAAGTAGCAATGAGCAGTTCTTC. This codes for CASSALAGSSNEQFF.

The chain recombines TRBV18 with TRBJ2-7; D is undetermined. In germline, CDR1 is KGHSH, CDR2 LQKENI. This CDR3 has 18 amino acids. V lost 0 bases and J lost 3, with 21 bases in between. The DNA of the CDR3 is TGTGCCAGCTCACCACCGAATGGTTTAGTTAGCAAGCGCTACGAGCAGTACTTC. Its protein is CASSPPNGLVSKRYEQYF.

This clone was counted a few times. This CDR3 is CASSESYGSGNTIYF. In nucleotides, the CDR3 is TGTGCCAGCAGTGAAAGTTACGGCTCTGGAAACACCATATATTTT. The chain uses TRBV2 and TRBJ1-3; D unresolved. V dropped 2 bases and J dropped 0 bases, with 8 bases sitting between them. Germline assignment: CDR1 SNHLY and CDR2 FYNNEI. This CDR3 spans 15 amino acids.

The chain is built from TRBV7-8 and TRBJ1-5, with 10 bases matching TRBD1. The CDR3 sequence is 18 residues long. J lost 2 bases, V lost 4 bases, and 11 bases had no gene match. Per the germline V gene, CDR1 is SGHVS and CDR2 is FQNEAQ. For the CDR3, the DNA is TGTGCCAGCAGCTATTACCGGGACAGGGGCGAGGGCAATCAGCCCCAGCATTTT. This sequence encodes CASSYYRDRGEGNQPQHF. Full variable domain (missing parts from reference TRBV7-8 and TRBJ1-5): GAGVSQSPRYKVAKRGQDVALRCDPISGHVSLFWYQQALGQGPEFLTYFQNEAQLDKSGLPSDRFFAERPEGSVSTLKIQRTQQEDSAVYLCASSYYRDRGEGNQPQHFGDGTRLSIL.

CDR3 nucleotides: TGTGCCAGTTACCGTAGGGGGACTGAAGCTTTCTTT. Translating gives CASYRRGTEAFF. This chain connects TRBV6-5 to TRBJ1-1; D is possibly TRBD1 (6 bases). V gave up 9 bases and J gave up 5 bases, with 13 bases separating them. The germline gives CDR1 MNHEY, CDR2 SVGAGI. This CDR3 has 12 amino acids.

The V gene is TRBV28, the J gene TRBJ2-2, with 11 bases fitting TRBD1. V was pared by 4 bases and J by 9 bases, with 10 bases of the junction left unmatched. This CDR3 region has 16 residues. From germline, CDR1 is MDHEN and CDR2 SYDVKM. The CDR3 DNA follows: TGTGCCAGCAGTTCCGGACAGGGGGCTGGGGTACGGGAGCTGTTTTTT. It translates to CASSSGQGAGVRELFF. Drawing the rest from reference TRBV28 and TRBJ2-2, the complete variable domain is DVKVTQSSRYLVKRTGEKVFLECVQDMDHENMFWYRQDPGLGLRLIYFSYDVKMKEKGDIPEGYSVSREKKERFSLILESASTNQTSMYLCASSSGQGAGVRELFFGEGSRLTVL.

This clone was detected once. The J gene is TRBJ1-2, the V gene TRBV7-8; no definite D call. The V and J ends lost 2 bases and 4 bases respectively, with 8 bases between them. The CDR3 spans 13 residues. Germline V gene sequence: CDR1 SGHVS, CDR2 FQNEAQ. This CDR3 reads CASSLRGIYGYTF. CDR3 nucleotides: TGTGCCAGCAGCTTACGGGGAATCTATGGCTACACCTTC.

V is TRBV7-6 and J is TRBJ2-7; the match to TRBD2 covers 12 bases. The V and J ends lost 8 bases and 7 bases, in that order; junction bases with no gene match: 18. The germline V gene has CDR1 SGHVS and CDR2 FNYEAQ. The CDR3 consists of 17 residues. CDR3 sequence reads: CASPTGASGGAGMEQYF. The CDR3, as DNA: TGTGCCAGCCCAACGGGGGCTAGCGGGGGGGCCGGTATGGAGCAGTACTTC.

The chain joins TRBV6-5 to TRBJ2-7, with D unresolved. Trimming shortened V by 10 bases and J by 0 bases, and 19 bases separated the two germline ends. This CDR3 contains 15 residues. Germline V lookup: CDR1 MNHEY, CDR2 SVGAGI. As DNA, the CDR3 is TGTGCCACCCCCCGTATCCAAGAGAGCTCCTACGAGCAGTACTTC. Translated: CATPRIQESSYEQYF.

The chain joins TRBV11-3 to TRBJ2-2; D is perhaps TRBD2 (5 bases). The CDR3 has 14 amino acids. Germline assignment: CDR1 SGHNT and CDR2 YENEEA. V lost 4 bases and J lost 6, with 12 bases in between. Written as DNA, the CDR3 is TGTGCCAGCAGCTCCAAATCTAGCCCCGGGGAGCTGTTTTTT. This codes for CASSSKSSPGELFF.

The rearrangement links TRBV7-9 to TRBJ2-3; 7 nucleotides match TRBD2. The CDR3 extends over 12 amino acids. Per germline, CDR1 SEHNR and CDR2 FQNEAQ (reference sequence). The junction had 4 bases not matched to a gene; V was cut back by 7 bases and J by 6 bases. This CDR3 reads CASKLAMDTQYF. For the CDR3, the DNA is TGTGCCAGCAAACTAGCGATGGATACGCAGTATTTT.

The V call is TRBV20-1, the J call TRBJ1-2; 7 positions agree with TRBD1. The CDR3 consists of 14 residues. J was trimmed by 7 bases and V by 3 bases; bases with no gene match: 11. Germline CDR1 and CDR2: DFQATT and SNEGSKA (reference sequence). In DNA form, the CDR3 reads TGCAGTGCTAGTCTTCAAGGGGGCTCGGGTGGCTACACCTTC. It yields the protein CSASLQGGSGGYTF.

V gene TRBV5-4 combines with J gene TRBJ2-3; no clear D gene. Germline values: CDR1 SGHNT, CDR2 YYREEE (reference sequence). Trimming removed 0 bases at V and 6 bases at J, with 11 bases between. CDR3 length equals 14 residues. CDR3 in amino acids: CASSLAQSGDTQYF. CDR3 DNA: TGTGCCAGCAGCTTGGCACAGTCTGGGGATACGCAGTATTTT.

In this sample, this clone turned up a few times. The CDR3: CASSLSLAGTDTQYF. As DNA, the CDR3 is TGTGCCAGCAGTTTAAGCCTAGCGGGAACAGATACGCAGTATTTT. This chain links TRBV27 with TRBJ2-3; 9 positions agree with TRBD2. CDR1 and CDR2 from the germline V gene are MNHEY and SMNVEV (reference sequence). The CDR3 extends over 15 amino acids. The V gene end was trimmed by 2 bases and the J gene end by 3 bases; junction bases not matched to a gene: 3.

This clone was counted only a few times. V gene TRBV20-1 combines with J gene TRBJ2-5, with a tentative D call TRBD1 (5 bases). Trimming cost V 3 bases and J 3 bases, with 8 bases left between them. The CDR3 loop spans 12 amino acids. Germline V lookup: CDR1 DFQATT, CDR2 SNEGSKA (reference sequence). CDR3 protein: CSASTTEETQYF. The CDR3 region has the DNA TGCAGTGCTAGTACGACAGAAGAGACCCAGTACTTC.

The V and J genes are TRBV11-2 and TRBJ2-7; 7 bases fit TRBD1. From germline, CDR1 is SGHAT and CDR2 FQNNGV. The CDR3 is 16 residues long. Unmatched junction bases numbered 14, after V lost 5 bases and J lost 4 bases. The CDR3 loop reads CASSRGSTGDQYEQYF. In DNA form, the CDR3 reads TGTGCCAGCAGCCGGGGAAGCACAGGGGATCAATACGAGCAGTACTTC.